This T cell receptor beta chain was recorded in a study of T cell repertoires in cytomegalovirus infection. Overall study: Based on public TCR beta signatures, there were indications of CMV infection and of a matching HLA type. General observations from the study: Ex vivo responses were dominated by HLA-C-restricted CMV-specific TCR beta clonotypes. Identification of carriers of CMV plus the relevant HLA was performed using cumulative public TCR beta family frequency.

TCRdb itself ran the reads through MiXCR, one entry per CDR3 protein. The sample contains about 180,000 distinct CDR3 sequences, about a sixth of which appear only once. Remarks on this clonotype: Its matching antigen is unknown.

V lost 0 bases to trimming and J lost 4 bases, with 7 bases between them. CDR3 length: 13 amino acids. The germline CDR1 and CDR2 sequences are SGDLS and YYNGEE. This receptor was identified in a human donor in good health (CMV status not recorded). Some clones in this sample may be carry-over from other donors' samples. The chain carries TRBV9 and TRBJ1-2; D is unresolved. The sequencing input was CD8+ T cells from PBMCs. CDR3 sequence reads: CASSVGQFYGYTF. The CDR3 nucleotides read TGTGCCAGCAGCGTAGGGCAGTTCTATGGCTACACCTTC.